This passage covers 15 T cell receptor beta chains from one sample sequenced in a study of blood T cell repertoires in COVID-19. Sequencing was performed with immunoSEQ multiplex PCR; in TCRdb, only in-frame clones are kept and a portion is missing. The data hold about 400,000 clones, with approximately 90% observed a single time. Sequencing was carried out using peripheral blood. These receptor sequences come from a woman aged 25 to 39 with active or convalescent COVID-19.

The chain couples TRBV18 to TRBJ2-1; 7 nucleotides agree with TRBD1. This CDR3 has 16 residues. Germline lookup yields CDR1 KGHSH and CDR2 LQKENI. Losses at the gene ends were 8 bases for V and 2 bases for J; bases not matched to a gene: 12. The CDR3: CASHRPGTAPYNEQFF. DNA for the CDR3: TGTGCCAGCCACCGTCCCGGGACAGCCCCCTACAATGAGCAGTTCTTC. The variable domain in full, with the rest retrieved from reference TRBV18 and TRBJ2-1, is NAGVMQNPRHLVRRRGQEARLRCSPMKGHSHVYWYRQLPEEGLKFMVYLQKENIIDESGMPKERFSAEFPKEGPSILRIQQVVRGDSAAYFCASHRPGTAPYNEQFFGPGTRLTVL.

The chain employs TRBV11-2 and TRBJ2-7, with D tentatively TRBD2 (5 bases). Trimming removed 4 bases from V and 3 bases from J, with 16 bases in between. The CDR3 has 15 amino acids. Germline CDR1 reads SGHAT; CDR2 reads FQNNGV. CDR3 protein: CASSSTVGVYYEQYF. Written as DNA, the CDR3 is TGTGCCAGCAGCTCCACCGTCGGGGTCTACTACGAGCAGTACTTC.

The chain links TRBV5-1 to TRBJ2-5; 7 nucleotides agree with TRBD1. Per the germline V gene, CDR1 is SGHRS and CDR2 is YFSETQ. V was clipped by 0 bases and J by 5 bases; unmatched bases: 7. This CDR3 is 15 amino acids long. CDR3 nucleotide sequence: TGCGCCAGCAGCTTGGGACAGGGTTTATCGGAGACCCAGTACTTC. Translated, it gives CASSLGQGLSETQYF.

This clone was detected a few times. The chain's CDR3 is CASSPGSLPTGELFF. CDR3 nucleotide sequence: TGTGCCAGCAGTCCGGGGTCGTTACCCACCGGGGAGCTGTTTTTT. The chain is built from TRBV6-5 and TRBJ2-2, with D possibly TRBD2 on 5 matching bases. CDR3 length equals 15 residues. V was clipped by 5 bases and J by 4 bases, with 14 bases between them. In germline, CDR1 is MNHEY, CDR2 SVGAGI.

J is TRBJ1-5 and V is TRBV12-3 or TRBV12-4; TRBD1 is a possible D gene (6 bases). Trimming took 5 bases from V and 7 from J, leaving 12 bases between them. CDR3 length: 13 residues. The CDR3 nucleotides are TGTGCCAGCAGTCACAGGGTGCGACAGCCCCAGCATTTT. Protein product: CASSHRVRQPQHF.

The chain couples TRBV4-2 to TRBJ2-1; TRBD2 matches 8 bases. With V trimmed by 2 bases and J by 7 bases, 4 bases remained unmatched. Germline V lookup: CDR1 LGHNA, CDR2 YNFKEQ. This CDR3 spans 14 amino acids. The CDR3 nucleotides are TGTGCCAGCAGCCAAACCGGCGGGGGGAATGAGCAGTTCTTC. Amino acid sequence: CASSQTGGGNEQFF.

This clone was detected once. The gene calls are TRBV28 and TRBJ2-7; D is possibly TRBD1 (5 bases). The CDR3 sequence is 13 residues long. Germline V gene lookup returns CDR1 MDHEN and CDR2 SYDVKM. The V and J ends lost 8 bases and 2 bases respectively, with 13 bases between them. This CDR3 is CASVAGSTYEQYF. The DNA for the CDR3 is TGTGCCAGCGTAGCAGGGTCGACCTACGAGCAGTACTTC.

This chain connects TRBV6-5 to TRBJ1-1; D perhaps matches TRBD1 (5 bases). The CDR3 length is 15 residues. Trimming shortened V by 10 bases and J by 0 bases, and 18 bases separated the two germline ends. CDR1 MNHEY and CDR2 SVGAGI come from the germline V gene. The CDR3 DNA reads as TGTGCCACCGACCGCGGGGGGGTCCTGAACACTGAAGCTTTCTTT. Residues: CATDRGGVLNTEAFF.

This rearrangement joins TRBV10-2 to TRBJ1-6, with 7 bases lining up with TRBD1. The germline V gene has CDR1 WSHSY and CDR2 SAAADI. J gave up 7 bases and V 6 bases, and 3 bases lay outside the gene matches. The CDR3 covers 13 residues. This CDR3 is CASSGTVNSPLHF. The CDR3 coding sequence is TGCGCCAGCAGCGGGACAGTAAATTCACCCCTCCACTTT.

The CDR3 DNA reads as TGTGCCAGCAGTTACAGCGGGGGCACTGAAGCTTTCTTT. Translating gives CASSYSGGTEAFF. J is TRBJ1-1 and V is TRBV6-2 or TRBV6-3; perhaps TRBD1 as D (5 bases). CDR1 and CDR2 from the germline V gene are MNHEY and SVGEGT. This CDR3 region has 13 residues. The V and J ends lost 2 bases and 4 bases respectively, with 8 bases between them.

The chain has TRBV4-1 and TRBJ1-2; D uncertain. Trimming took off 0 bases at V and 2 bases at J, with 13 bases between the two ends. Per the germline V gene, CDR1 is MGHRA and CDR2 is YSYEKL. This CDR3 has 16 amino acids. CDR3 DNA: TGCGCCAGCAGCCAAGAAACGGGTTTGTCCAACTATGGCTACACCTTC. Translated: CASSQETGLSNYGYTF.

The chain links TRBV19 to TRBJ2-1, with TRBD1 identical over 7 bases. The V gene end was trimmed by 6 bases and the J gene end by 8 bases; junction bases not matched to a gene: 7. Germline CDR1 reads LNHDA; CDR2 reads SQIVND (reference sequence). This CDR3 comprises 13 residues. The CDR3 nucleotides read TGTGCCAGTAGCCCGAGGGGGCGCGATGAGCAGTTCTTC. Protein product: CASSPRGRDEQFF.

V usage is TRBV24-1 and J usage is TRBJ2-3; 9 bases are shared with TRBD2. J lost 5 bases, V lost 3 bases, and 11 bases had no gene match. The germline V gene encodes CDR1 KGHDR and CDR2 SFDVKD. There are 17 residues in the CDR3. CDR3: CATSDQRAGGRGDTQYF. CDR3 in DNA: TGTGCCACCAGTGATCAGAGAGCGGGAGGACGTGGAGATACGCAGTATTTT.

This clone has only one observation. This chain joins TRBV4-2 and TRBJ2-1; 7 nucleotides match TRBD2. CDR3 length: 16 amino acids. Losses at the gene ends were 1 base for V and 4 bases for J; bases not matched to a gene: 7. The germline V gene encodes CDR1 LGHNA and CDR2 YNFKEQ. The CDR3 here is CASSQVLAEIYNEQFF. In nucleotides, the CDR3 is TGTGCCAGCAGCCAAGTCCTAGCGGAGATATACAATGAGCAGTTCTTC.

This clone is a singleton in its sample. CDR3 nucleotide sequence: TGTGCCAGCAGCTTTGGGACAGGGCAACAGAGCTCCTATAATTCACCCCTCCACTTT. Translation: CASSFGTGQQSSYNSPLHF. The V gene is TRBV7-9, the J gene TRBJ1-6; TRBD1 aligns across 9 bases. The CDR3 covers 19 residues. Germline trimming cut 3 bases from V and 0 bases from J; bases unmatched to any gene: 9. The germline gives CDR1 SEHNR, CDR2 FQNEAQ (reference sequence).